The entry that follows covers one TCR beta chain sequence. What it recognizes is unknown. This sample was included in a study of graft-versus-host responses after intestinal transplantation. Study as a whole: Recipients received multivisceral, liver-intestinal, or isolated intestinal transplants. Induction using anti-thymocyte globulin, followed by tacrolimus and steroids for roughly 3 years, was given to all recipients.

Sequencing used immunoSEQ multiplex PCR; TCRdb keeps in-frame clones, though not all of them. The repertoire has tens of thousands of clones, 90% to 95% of them found once; the top ten carry 2.7%. The CDR3 contains 16 residues. The V gene end was trimmed by 5 bases and the J gene end by 9 bases; junction bases not matched to a gene: 11. Germline CDR1 is LNHDA and CDR2 is SQIVND (reference sequence). Findings of the study overall: GvH clones were identified in recipient marrow, with some first appearing in ileum or blood. Patients with graft-donor T cell macrochimerism had high graft-versus-host to host-versus-graft clonal ratios in allografts.

The clonotype comes from a human patient who received an intestinal transplant, so some T cells may come from the graft donor. This chain joins TRBV19 and TRBJ2-1; 12 nucleotides match TRBD2. The specimen comprised PBMCs, sampled almost 120 days after intestinal transplantation. The CDR3 spells CASSWEGLAGGIEQFF. The DNA of the CDR3 is TGTGCCAGTAGTTGGGAAGGGCTAGCGGGAGGGATTGAGCAGTTCTTC.